This is a list of T cell receptor beta chains from one sample in a study of T-cell reconstitution after alpha-beta-depleted transplantation in children. TCRdb reanalysed the PCR reads using MiXCR and keeps one entry per CDR3 protein. The sample has some 550,000 distinct CDR3 sequences; 23% are singletons. The sequencing here drew on PBMCs, mostly from graft donor cells, taken 360 days after TCRalphabeta/CD19-depleted stem cell transplant. All receptors come from a boy in the first two years of life who had a stem cell transplant for acute myeloid leukemia, so the T cells may come from the graft donor. Each CDR3 is given with its conserved first and last residue. The D gene is left open where the match is weak. Size values are once, few and many counts, or a class for expanded clones, and some rows have none.

D gene	clone size	V gene	CDR3 length	J gene	CDR3 DNA	CDR3 protein
NA	many	TRBV20-1	16	TRBJ2-5	TGCAGTGCTAGAGATACCTATGGCAGGGGCCGAGAGACCCAGTACTTC	CSARDTYGRGRETQYF
NA	NA	TRBV6-5	16	TRBJ2-1	TGTGCCAGCAGTTCGCGAGGGCGTCTTAGAAACAATGAGCAGTTCTTC	CASSSRGRLRNNEQFF
NA	few	TRBV2	12	TRBJ1-5	TGTGCCAGCAGACAGTTCGATCAGCCCCAGCATTTT	CASRQFDQPQHF
NA	many	TRBV3-1	13	TRBJ1-1	TGTGCCAGCAGCCTCGAGTTGAACACTGAAGCTTTCTTT	CASSLELNTEAFF
TRBD1	many	TRBV5-1	15	TRBJ1-1	TGCGCCAGCAGCTTGATGGAGGGGGCTAATACTGAAGCTTTCTTT	CASSLMEGANTEAFF
NA	few	TRBV12-3/TRBV12-4	16	TRBJ2-5	TGTGCCAGCAGTGGAGGGACAGCGCAGGGCGAGGAGACCCAGTACTTC	CASSGGTAQGEETQYF
NA	few	TRBV2	14	TRBJ1-3	TGTGCCAGCAGTGTCCAATACTCTGGAAACACCATATATTTT	CASSVQYSGNTIYF
TRBD1	NA	TRBV20-1	15	TRBJ1-5	TGCAGTGCTAGTCCCGGGGACAGACCCAATCAGCCCCAGCATTTT	CSASPGDRPNQPQHF
TRBD2	NA	TRBV7-2	15	TRBJ2-2	TGTGCCAGCAGCCCCCACTCTACTAGCGATGGGGAGCTGTTTTTT	CASSPHSTSDGELFF
TRBD1	many	TRBV2	17	TRBJ2-3	TGTGCCAGCAGTGGGACCCGACAGGGGCGCGGCACAGATACGCAGTATTTT	CASSGTRQGRGTDTQYF
TRBD1	few	TRBV6-1	14	TRBJ2-7	TGTGCCAGCAGCTGGGGGGACAGGGCCTACGAGCAGTACTTC	CASSWGDRAYEQYF
NA	NA	TRBV7-2	13	TRBJ2-7	TGTGCCAGCAGCTTATGGGCCTCCTACGAGCAGTACTTC	CASSLWASYEQYF
NA	many	TRBV20-1	14	TRBJ2-7	TGCAGTGCTAGAGGGACAGTTACTCACTACGAGCAGTACTTC	CSARGTVTHYEQYF
TRBD2	many	TRBV12-3/TRBV12-4	12	TRBJ2-3	TGTGCCAGCAGCCGACTAGCGGGGTGGACGTATTTT	CASSRLAGWTYF
NA	NA	TRBV10-3	13	TRBJ1-2	TGTGCCATCAGTGGCGGAATTGGGGAAGGCTACACCTTC	CAISGGIGEGYTF
NA	many	TRBV20-1	11	TRBJ2-3	TGCAGTGCTGGGCCGGGGAGTACGCAGTATTTT	CSAGPGSTQYF
NA	many	TRBV12-3/TRBV12-4	18	TRBJ2-6	TGTGCCAGCAGTTTAGCGCTGATTTCTCTCTCTGGGGCCAACGTCCTGACTTTC	CASSLALISLSGANVLTF
NA	many	TRBV5-1	14	TRBJ1-1	TGCGCCAGCAGCTTCCAGGACCGGAACACTGAAGCTTTCTTT	CASSFQDRNTEAFF
TRBD1	NA	TRBV5-6	14	TRBJ2-2	TGTGCCAGCAGCTGGGGACAGTACACCGGGGAGCTGTTTTTT	CASSWGQYTGELFF
NA	NA	TRBV20-1	13	TRBJ2-5	TGCAGTGCTAGTAAGATGTCTCCTGATACCCAGTACTTC	CSASKMSPDTQYF
NA	NA	TRBV19	14	TRBJ1-1	TGTGCCAGTAGTATAGAACCCATAGGAGGGGGGGCTTTCTTT	CASSIEPIGGGAFF
NA	NA	TRBV12-3/TRBV12-4	16	TRBJ2-6	TGTGCCAGCAGTGGATCCGAGCCCTCTGGGGCCAACGTCCTGACTTTC	CASSGSEPSGANVLTF
NA	NA	TRBV12-3/TRBV12-4	15	TRBJ2-3	TGTGCCAGCAGTTTCGACAGGAGTGCCACAGATACGCAGTATTTT	CASSFDRSATDTQYF
TRBD2	NA	TRBV20-1	15	TRBJ2-3	TGCAGTGCTAGAGATCTGAGCGGGGGGGCAGATACGCAGTATTTT	CSARDLSGGADTQYF
NA	few	TRBV10-3	14	TRBJ1-2	TGTGCCATCAGTGATGGGGATTTTAACTATGGCTACACCTTC	CAISDGDFNYGYTF
NA	many	TRBV7-9	16	TRBJ2-5	TGTGCCAGCAGCTTAGTCTCGGACCGCCTTGGGGAGACCCAGTACTTC	CASSLVSDRLGETQYF
NA	NA	TRBV6-5	15	TRBJ2-1	TGTGCCAGCAGTTCCACCCGGCCAGTCTACAATGAGCAGTTCTTC	CASSSTRPVYNEQFF
NA	NA	TRBV20-1	14	TRBJ2-5	TGCAGTGCTAGACCCCTGGAAGGGGCAGAGACCCAGTACTTC	CSARPLEGAETQYF
NA	many	TRBV20-1	12	TRBJ1-1	TGCAGTGCTAGAAAGGGGAACACTGAAGCTTTCTTT	CSARKGNTEAFF
NA	many	TRBV20-1	14	TRBJ2-7	TGCAGTGCTAGTCCAGGGGCAGATATTTACGAGCAGTACTTC	CSASPGADIYEQYF
TRBD1	NA	TRBV27	16	TRBJ2-6	TGTGCCAGCAGGAAGGGACAGACCTCTGGGGCCAACGTCCTGACTTTC	CASRKGQTSGANVLTF
NA	few	TRBV12-3/TRBV12-4	16	TRBJ1-1	TGTGCCAGCAGTTTAGGGGTCTGGGGGCCGAACACTGAAGCTTTCTTT	CASSLGVWGPNTEAFF
NA	NA	TRBV4-1	16	TRBJ2-3	TGCGCCAGCAGCCAAGCCCGGCAGGTCTTAACAGATACGCAGTATTTT	CASSQARQVLTDTQYF
NA	few	TRBV5-5	16	TRBJ1-5	TGTGCCAGCAGCTTAGTTGGGCTGGGGGTCCGACAGCCCCAGCATTTT	CASSLVGLGVRQPQHF
NA	NA	TRBV20-1	17	TRBJ1-6	TGCAGTGCTAGAGATCCGGCCCGACCGTTCTATAATTCACCCCTCCACTTT	CSARDPARPFYNSPLHF
NA	NA	TRBV19	15	TRBJ2-6	TGTGCCAGCCACTACGAGAGCTCTGGGGCCAACGTCCTGACTTTC	CASHYESSGANVLTF
NA	many	TRBV29-1	13	TRBJ1-5	TGCAGCGTTGGGGAAAGAGGGAATCAGCCCCAGCATTTT	CSVGERGNQPQHF
NA	many	TRBV12-3/TRBV12-4	13	TRBJ2-5	TGTGCCAGCAGTTTAGAGAACGGAAAGACCCAGTACTTC	CASSLENGKTQYF
NA	many	TRBV10-3	11	TRBJ1-2	TGTGCCATCAGTGAGTCCTATGGCTACACCTTC	CAISESYGYTF
TRBD1	many	TRBV5-5	14	TRBJ2-5	TGTGCCAGCAGCTCCGGGACAGCCAAAGAGACCCAGTACTTC	CASSSGTAKETQYF
NA	NA	TRBV5-5	17	TRBJ2-1	TGTGCCAGCAGCTTGGGGGGCCGGATTACAGCCTACAATGAGCAGTTCTTC	CASSLGGRITAYNEQFF
TRBD1	NA	TRBV18	14	TRBJ1-4	TGTGCCAGCTCACGGGGACAGCTTAATGAAAAACTGTTTTTT	CASSRGQLNEKLFF
NA	NA	TRBV5-1	12	TRBJ2-3	TGCGCCAGCAGCACGGAGGAAGATACGCAGTATTTT	CASSTEEDTQYF
TRBD1	many	TRBV5-1	14	TRBJ2-7	TGCGCCAGCAGCCTCGGACAGGGACCCTACGAGCAGTACTTC	CASSLGQGPYEQYF
TRBD2	few	TRBV5-1	16	TRBJ2-1	TGCGCCAGCAGCTTCGGTAGCGGGGATAAAAGGAATGAGCAGTTCTTC	CASSFGSGDKRNEQFF
NA	many	TRBV6-2/TRBV6-3	14	TRBJ1-2	TGTGCCAGCAGCAGGGTCAGGGGCGTTTATGGCTACACCTTC	CASSRVRGVYGYTF